Below, 11 T cell receptor beta chains from the same sample are listed, as sequenced in a study of radiotherapy plus CTLA-4 blockade in lung cancer (dated by TCRdb to the late 2010s). The library was built by means of the immunoSEQ multiplex PCR assay. Not all clones reach the TCRdb copy of this immuneACCESS table, which keeps in-frame sequences only. Checked studies attribute under half of the gap to unresolved V genes and leave the rest unexplained. In this sample the table shows under 110,000 clones, approximately 81% of which occur a single time. The ten largest clones take up under 3% of the sample. Here the sequenced sample was peripheral blood, taken from a patient treated with radiotherapy plus ipilimumab. Every receptor here comes from a human donor with non-small cell lung cancer that progressed on radiotherapy plus ipilimumab. Some clones in this sample may be carry-over from other donors' samples.

V usage is TRBV27 and J usage is TRBJ1-1; D is ambiguous. The CDR3 contains 17 residues. Looked up from germline, CDR1 is MNHEY and CDR2 is SMNVEV (reference sequence). The ends were cut back, 3 bases at V and 0 bases at J, with 17 bases in the middle. The CDR3 region has the DNA TGTGCCAGCAGTTTCTTCCCACAGAAACCCATGAACACTGAAGCTTTCTTT. Protein product: CASSFFPQKPMNTEAFF.

This chain connects TRBV6-5 to TRBJ1-4, with 8 bases that match TRBD1. Trimming cost V 5 bases and J 4 bases; bases outside gene matches: 3. The CDR3 runs to 14 residues. CDR1 is MNHEY, CDR2 SVGAGI, per germline. For the CDR3, the DNA is TGTGCCAGCAGTGGACAGGGATTTAATGAAAAACTGTTTTTT. This sequence encodes CASSGQGFNEKLFF.

This chain links TRBV7-9 with TRBJ1-5; D possibly corresponds to TRBD1 (5 bases). The CDR3 covers 17 residues. V lost 5 bases and J lost 1, with 18 bases in between. Looked up from germline, CDR1 is SEHNR and CDR2 is FQNEAQ (reference sequence). CDR3 loop: CASSRGALGGSNQPQHF. The CDR3 nucleotides read TGTGCCAGCAGCAGAGGGGCCTTGGGGGGAAGCAATCAGCCCCAGCATTTT.

The rearrangement uses TRBV5-1 and TRBJ1-2; D ambiguous. The CDR3 runs 13 residues. Germline values: CDR1 SGHRS, CDR2 YFSETQ. The germline V and J ends were trimmed by 4 bases and 4 bases, with 11 bases remaining between them. In DNA form, the CDR3 reads TGCGCCAGCAGCGATGACGGACTCTATGGCTACACCTTC. This translates into CASSDDGLYGYTF.

This chain links TRBV7-4 with TRBJ2-7; TRBD1 agrees at 11 bases. CDR1 and CDR2 (germline): SGHVT, SQSDAQ. The CDR3 extends over 15 amino acids. The ends lost 3 bases at V and 3 bases at J; junction bases unmatched: 4. In DNA form, the CDR3 reads TGTGCCAGCAGCTTCGGACAGGGGGCGCTCTACGAGCAGTACTTC. Its protein is CASSFGQGALYEQYF.

The J gene is TRBJ1-1, the V gene TRBV5-4, with TRBD1 as a possible D gene (5 bases). Per the germline V gene, CDR1 is SGHNT and CDR2 is YYREEE (reference sequence). The CDR3 contains 14 residues. V shed 4 bases and J shed 6 bases, with 16 bases lying between them. The CDR3 region is CASSADKFNAEAFF. The CDR3 DNA is TGTGCCAGCAGCGCGGACAAGTTTAACGCTGAAGCTTTCTTT.

This rearrangement joins TRBV16 to TRBJ1-1; 10 bases map to TRBD1. With V trimmed by 4 bases and J by 5 bases, 7 bases remained unmatched. CDR1 and CDR2 (germline): KGHSY, FQNENV. The CDR3 totals 15 residues. This chain's CDR3 is CASSPGQGGWTEAFF. The CDR3 region has the DNA TGTGCCAGCAGCCCAGGACAGGGGGGGTGGACTGAAGCTTTCTTT.

The rearrangement uses TRBV13 and TRBJ2-5, with D possibly TRBD2 on 6 matching bases. Germline V gene lookup returns CDR1 PRHDT and CDR2 FYEKMQ (reference sequence). CDR3 length equals 16 residues. V lost 5 bases to trimming and J lost 4 bases, with 20 bases between them. This chain's CDR3 is CASSPSLAGRLETQYF. Here the CDR3 DNA reads TGTGCCAGCAGCCCAAGTCTGGCGGGGCGGTTAGAGACCCAGTACTTC.

The chain is built from TRBV10-3 and TRBJ2-3; D is unclear. Germline assignment: CDR1 ENHRY and CDR2 SYGVKD. CDR3 size: 12 residues. Trimming removed 8 bases at V and 4 bases at J, with 10 bases between. The chain's CDR3 is CAIQDRADTQYF. In DNA form, the CDR3 reads TGTGCCATCCAAGATCGGGCAGATACGCAGTATTTT.

This clone has a handful of counts. The rearrangement uses TRBV5-1 and TRBJ2-7, with D tentatively TRBD1 or TRBD2 (6 bases each). V was trimmed by 0 bases and J by 6 bases, leaving 7 bases between them. Germline values: CDR1 SGHRS, CDR2 YFSETQ. The CDR3 consists of 12 residues. The CDR3 spells CASSLGGAEQYF. The CDR3, as DNA: TGCGCCAGCAGCTTGGGGGGGGCCGAGCAGTACTTC.

The rearrangement joins TRBV30 to TRBJ2-2; D not resolved. V was clipped by 7 bases and J by 4 bases, with 16 bases between them. The CDR3 length is 14 residues. Germline V lookup: CDR1 GTSNPN, CDR2 SVGIG (reference sequence). CDR3 sequence (DNA): TGTGCCTCGTCCGGGCCCCGGAGCACCGGGGAGCTGTTTTTT. This gives the protein CASSGPRSTGELFF.